The source of this TCR beta chain is a study of CD8+ T cells in alopecia areata. Study-wide findings and caveats: Scalp repertoires also include resident alphabeta T cells from normal skin. Relative to normal scalp, lesional scalp, especially alopecia totalis/universalis, showed higher clonality.

This clone has only a few counts. Its specificity is not known. Germline CDR1 reads GTSNPN; CDR2 reads SVGIG (reference sequence). The germline V and J ends were trimmed by 0 bases and 3 bases, with 13 bases remaining between them. CDR3 length equals 15 residues. Cell sorting was applied to PBMCs, and CD4+ and CD8+ T cells were collected. After isolation, RNA underwent reverse transcription to generate cDNA as the sequencing template. Assay: immunoSEQ multiplex PCR; the TCRdb copy retains only in-frame clones and omits some. The table shows about 200,000 clones, with 56% occurring only once. The specimen sequenced was CD8+ T cells sorted from blood. The V call is TRBV30, the J call TRBJ2-3; no firm D call. The origin of this receptor is a human donor in good health. The CDR3, as DNA: TGTGCCTGGAGTGTAGTGGGGAAAGAGACAGATACGCAGTATTTT. This encodes CAWSVVGKETDTQYF.